These 18 T cell receptor beta chains originate from one sample sequenced in a study of blood T cell repertoires in COVID-19 (dated by TCRdb to about 2020). Receptors were amplified or captured by the immunoSEQ multiplex PCR assay. Entries here come from immuneACCESS through TCRdb and include only in-frame sequences with V and J called. Some clones fail to appear in such tables; in the studies checked, an unresolved V gene covers under half of the shortfall, and the cause of the remainder is unknown. This sample is represented by 32,000 or so clones; about nine tenths of them were singletons. The ten top clones hold about 2% of the sample. The sample was peripheral blood. These receptors were taken from a man aged 45-60 years with active or convalescent COVID-19.

The chain has TRBV28 and TRBJ2-3, with 8 bases matching TRBD1. Germline-derived CDR1 and CDR2 are MDHEN and SYDVKM. J was trimmed by 4 bases and V by 5 bases; bases with no gene match: 11. The CDR3 sequence is 16 residues long. The CDR3 nucleotides read TGTGCCAGCAGTCCCCGGACAGGGAAGGGCGCAGATACGCAGTATTTT. Protein: CASSPRTGKGADTQYF. The full variable domain, its missing parts supplied by reference TRBV28 and TRBJ2-3, is DVKVTQSSRYLVKRTGEKVFLECVQDMDHENMFWYRQDPGLGLRLIYFSYDVKMKEKGDIPEGYSVSREKKERFSLILESASTNQTSMYLCASSPRTGKGADTQYFGPGTRLTVL.

The chain has TRBV30 and TRBJ2-7; 10 bases align to TRBD2. In germline, CDR1 is GTSNPN, CDR2 SVGIG (reference sequence). This CDR3 comprises 17 residues. Losses at the gene ends were 2 bases for V and 7 bases for J; bases not matched to a gene: 17. The CDR3 sequence: CAWSLPIGLAGVEEQYF. DNA for the CDR3: TGTGCCTGGAGTCTACCAATCGGTCTAGCGGGAGTGGAGGAGCAGTACTTC.

DNA of the CDR3: TGTGCCTGGACTTTACCACTTCTCCTGAGTAGGCAGTATTTT. Translated: CAWTLPLLLSRQYF. This chain uses TRBV30 with TRBJ2-3; D uncertain. Between the trimmed V and J ends, which lost 4 bases and 11 bases, there was a span of 22 bases. The CDR3 contains 14 residues. Germline V lookup: CDR1 GTSNPN, CDR2 SVGIG (reference sequence).

V gene TRBV28 combines with J gene TRBJ1-1, with D unresolved. CDR3 size: 16 residues. The V and J ends lost 7 bases and 5 bases respectively, with 23 bases between them. Germline V lookup: CDR1 MDHEN, CDR2 SYDVKM. CDR3 nucleotides: TGTGCCAGCATTCCTGAAGAAGGCGGTTGGGTAACTGAAGCTTTCTTT. It codes for CASIPEEGGWVTEAFF.

This clone was found a few times. This chain uses TRBV7-9 with TRBJ1-5; D may be TRBD1 (5 bases). The CDR3 extends over 15 amino acids. Germline CDR1 is SEHNR and CDR2 is FQNEAQ (reference sequence). Trimming pared 4 bases from V and 5 bases from J, leaving 15 bases between. The DNA for the CDR3 is TGTGCCAGCAGCTCCAATGGTGGGGCTGATCAGCCCCAGCATTTT. It translates to CASSSNGGADQPQHF.

The CDR3 spells CASRLAPNTGELFF. DNA for the CDR3: TGTGCCAGTCGACTGGCCCCGAACACCGGGGAGCTGTTTTTT. V and J are TRBV2 and TRBJ2-2; D not resolved. V lost 9 bases and J 0 bases, leaving 11 bases between the germline ends. The CDR3 length is 14 residues. Germline CDR1 reads SNHLY; CDR2 reads FYNNEI.

The chain couples TRBV6-6 to TRBJ2-7; 16 nucleotides match TRBD2. The CDR3 runs 19 residues. In germline, CDR1 is MNHNY, CDR2 SVGAGI (reference sequence). V dropped 5 bases and J dropped 0; count of bases not matched to a gene: 10. In nucleotides, the CDR3 is TGTGCCAGCAGTCCGCCGGGACTAGCGGGAGGGGGGTCCTCCTACGAGCAGTACTTC. This encodes CASSPPGLAGGGSSYEQYF.

This chain connects TRBV7-3 to TRBJ1-2; 10 positions agree with TRBD1. Germline CDR1 SGHTA, CDR2 FQGTGA. J gave up 7 bases and V 2 bases, and 7 bases lay outside the gene matches. The length of the CDR3 is 15 residues. The CDR3 DNA reads as TGTGCCAGCAGCTTATCGGGACAGGGGACTTTTGGCTACACCTTC. Protein sequence: CASSLSGQGTFGYTF.

This clone was recorded only once. The V call is TRBV10-3, the J call TRBJ2-5; 13 bases are a match to TRBD2. J gave up 1 base and V 5 bases, and 10 bases lay outside the gene matches. The CDR3 covers 18 residues. Per germline, CDR1 ENHRY and CDR2 SYGVKD. The CDR3 coding sequence is TGTGCCATCAGTATCGGGACTAGCGGGACTTTAATCCAAGAGACCCAGTACTTC. Its translation is CAISIGTSGTLIQETQYF.

The J gene is TRBJ2-7, the V gene TRBV28, with 11 bases that match TRBD2. The CDR3 is 15 residues long. The ends lost 5 bases at V and 7 bases at J; junction bases unmatched: 10. Germline V CDR1 and CDR2: MDHEN, SYDVKM. CDR3 protein: CASSPVAGGPGEQYF. CDR3 sequence (DNA): TGTGCCAGCAGTCCCGTAGCGGGAGGGCCCGGGGAGCAGTACTTC.

The rearrangement links TRBV6-4 to TRBJ2-1, with TRBD2 as a possible D gene (5 bases). The germline V and J ends were trimmed by 5 bases and 4 bases, with 12 bases remaining between them. Germline V gene data show CDR1 as MRHNA and CDR2 as SNTAGT. The CDR3 length is 14 residues. The CDR3 loop is CASSREGGYNEQFF. The CDR3 bases are TGTGCCAGCAGTCGTGAGGGCGGATACAATGAGCAGTTCTTC.

The V call is TRBV10-3, the J call TRBJ2-7, with TRBD1 matching over 7 bases. The V and J ends lost 10 bases and 3 bases, in that order; junction bases with no gene match: 6. The CDR3 has 12 residues. Germline V lookup: CDR1 ENHRY, CDR2 SYGVKD. The CDR3 sequence is CATWDSDYEQYF. DNA of the CDR3: TGTGCCACTTGGGACAGCGACTACGAGCAGTACTTC.

The chain joins TRBV28 to TRBJ2-1, with 7 bases fitting TRBD1. CDR1 MDHEN and CDR2 SYDVKM come from the germline V gene. The CDR3 length is 16 residues. The trim removed 3 bases at V and 5 bases at J, leaving 10 bases unmatched. The CDR3: CASSLDRPEVDNEQFF. The CDR3 DNA reads TGTGCCAGCAGTTTGGACAGGCCTGAGGTGGACAATGAGCAGTTCTTC.

The V gene is TRBV7-4, the J gene TRBJ2-5; 10 nucleotides align to TRBD2. The V segment lost 11 bases and the J segment 2 bases; nucleotides outside the gene matches: 11. CDR1 and CDR2 from the germline V gene are SGHVT and SQSDAQ. The CDR3 is 15 amino acids. CDR3 in amino acids: CAGPGASGSQETQYF. The CDR3 bases are TGTGCCGGCCCGGGGGCTAGCGGGAGTCAAGAGACCCAGTACTTC.

This chain uses TRBV7-2 with TRBJ2-3, with 14 bases lining up with TRBD2. Germline V gene sequence: CDR1 SGHTA, CDR2 FQGNSA. Trimming took 5 bases from V and 8 from J; bases not matched to a gene: 6. This CDR3 is built from 15 residues. The CDR3 reads CASSLGLAGALTQYF. The CDR3 DNA reads as TGTGCCAGCAGCCTGGGACTAGCGGGAGCCCTTACGCAGTATTTT.

The chain joins TRBV19 to TRBJ2-3; TRBD2 is a possible D gene (6 bases). The V end lost 1 base, the J end lost 3 bases, and 11 bases lay between the germline ends. CDR3 size: 15 residues. Germline-derived CDR1 and CDR2 are LNHDA and SQIVND (reference sequence). CDR3 nucleotides: TGTGCCAGTAGTATAGGAACTAGCCGGACAGATACGCAGTATTTT. It yields the protein CASSIGTSRTDTQYF.

The J gene is TRBJ2-6, the V gene TRBV19; 10 bases align to TRBD2. From germline, CDR1 is LNHDA and CDR2 SQIVND (reference sequence). V lost 5 bases, J lost 2 bases, and 6 bases stayed unmatched. CDR3 length equals 17 residues. The CDR3 nucleotides read TGTGCCAGTAGTTTACTAGCGGGATTAACTGGGGCCAACGTCCTGACTTTC. Translation gives CASSLLAGLTGANVLTF.

This clone was recorded a few times. The V and J genes are TRBV2 and TRBJ1-5; 11 bases line up with TRBD1. Germline loops: CDR1 SNHLY, CDR2 FYNNEI. The CDR3 spans 20 residues. J lost 3 bases, V lost 5 bases, and 18 bases had no gene match. Here the CDR3 DNA reads TGTGCCAGCAGTAGACCGGACAGGGGGCCGCCGGGCGACCACAATCAGCCCCAGCATTTT. Its protein is CASSRPDRGPPGDHNQPQHF. Complete variable domain (other parts from reference TRBV2 and TRBJ1-5): EPEVTQTPSHQVTQMGQEVILRCVPISNHLYFYWYRQILGQKVEFLVSFYNNEISEKSEIFDDQFSVERPDGSNFTLKIRSTKLEDSAMYFCASSRPDRGPPGDHNQPQHFGDGTRLSIL.